The following is a T cell receptor (beta chain) sequence with its context. No antigen is known for it. Per germline, CDR1 SGHVS and CDR2 FQNEAQ. The CDR3 covers 15 residues. V lost 5 bases and J 7 bases, leaving 17 bases between the germline ends. Before the COVID-19 pandemic, during about 2010-2019, CD4+ T cells were taken from unexposed donors. The data belong to a study of CD4 T cells in relation to SARS-CoV-2 and coronaviruses. Background on the study: The restricting HLA molecule for shared crossreactive spike epitopes was mapped.

Overall study findings and caveats: Each donor contributed either pre-pandemic or post-infection samples, not both. About 65% of donors had memory CD4+ clonotypes crossrecognizing SARS-CoV-2 and common cold coronavirus spike. No crossreactivity against non-spike viral proteins was tested here.

Only in-frame clones appear in the TCRdb table, and some are missing; sequencing was by immunoSEQ multiplex PCR. The sample has 50,000 to 70,000 clones; about 87% are singletons. The clonotype originates from a human donor in good health. Sequencing was done on a sample of memory CD4+ T cells from PBMCs. This rearrangement joins TRBV7-8 to TRBJ1-4, with D unresolved. The CDR3 sequence: CASSPHPGPLEKLFF. CDR3 in DNA: TGTGCCAGCAGCCCCCATCCTGGGCCCCTTGAAAAACTGTTTTTT.